This T cell receptor (beta chain) was profiled in a study of T cells of healthy individuals. TCRdb itself ran the 5' RACE reads through MiXCR, one entry per CDR3 protein. The table lists around 63,000 distinct CDR3 sequences, roughly 16% of them singletons, with approximately 4.6% in the top ten. A note on this clonotype: One end of the junction varies from germline; a read error may be responsible.

The CDR3 contains 12 residues. Germline-derived CDR1 and CDR2 are MNHEY and SVGEGT. The clonotype was recovered from a human donor in good health. The rearrangement joins TRBV6-2 or TRBV6-3 to TRBJ2-1; 8 bases map to TRBD2. CDR3 amino acids: CASSYGGLDLLF. Here the CDR3 DNA reads TGTGCCAGCAGTTACGGGGGACTAGATTTACTCTTC.